This T cell receptor (beta chain) was identified during a study of technical replicates of blood from a handful of donors. Using immunoSEQ multiplex PCR, the repertoire was profiled, and TCRdb retains in-frame clones only, with some absent. Of roughly 76,000 clones in the sample, approximately 86% are singletons; the top ten hold 4.5% to 5.5%. The receptor was derived from a human donor in good health. Some clones in this sample may be carry-over from other donors' samples. Sequenced: PBMCs.

The CDR3 DNA is TGTGCCAGTAAACGCGGGGGGCTAGGCTACACCTTC. Its protein is CASKRGGLGYTF. The chain joins TRBV19 to TRBJ1-2; tentative D call: TRBD1 (6 bases). CDR3 length: 12 residues. V lost 7 bases and J 8 bases, leaving 14 bases between the germline ends. Germline loops: CDR1 LNHDA, CDR2 SQIVND (reference sequence).